This entry lists 16 T cell receptor beta chains sequenced from one sample in a study of human T cells and chemical hapten exposure. Time point reported: patch test 2, 6 weeks after DPC sensitization. Treatment of the sample: therapeutic diphenylcyclopropenone sensitization with weekly scalp DPC. TCRdb fed the RACE reads into MiXCR, producing one record per CDR3 protein. The table lists approximately 120,000 distinct CDR3 sequences, roughly a tenth of them singletons. Sample: whole blood, taken in connection with sensitization to the hapten diphenylcyclopropenone (DPC). The receptor set was obtained from a woman aged 40 to 50 with alopecia areata. Some clones in this sample may be carry-over from other donors' samples.

This clonotype showed up many times. The V call is TRBV25-1, the J call TRBJ2-1; D perhaps matches TRBD1 (5 bases). CDR3 length: 13 residues. Germline V gives CDR1 MGHDK, CDR2 SYGVNS. Trimming took off 2 bases at V and 8 bases at J, with 10 bases between the two ends. This CDR3 is CASSEGHPYEQFF. DNA of the CDR3: TGTGCCAGCAGTGAAGGACATCCCTATGAGCAGTTCTTC. The full variable domain, its missing parts supplied by reference TRBV25-1 and TRBJ2-1, is EADIYQTPRYLVIGTGKKITLECSQTMGHDKMYWYQQDPGMELHLIHYSYGVNSTEKGDLSSESTVSRIRTEHFPLTLESARPSHTSQYLCASSEGHPYEQFFGPGTRLTVL.

There are a few counts of this clonotype. This chain connects TRBV28 to TRBJ2-5; no clear D gene. Trimming stripped 1 base from V and 4 bases from J, with 7 bases between. Germline V CDR1 and CDR2: MDHEN, SYDVKM. The CDR3 length is 13 residues. The CDR3 bases are TGTGCCAGCAGTTTATCCGGAATAGAGACCCAGTACTTC. Its translation: CASSLSGIETQYF.

This clonotype was recorded at least ten times. The chain recombines TRBV4-2 with TRBJ2-5; TRBD1 agrees at 7 bases. CDR1 and CDR2 from the germline V gene are LGHNA and YNFKEQ. Unmatched junction bases numbered 5, after V lost 3 bases and J lost 1 base. The CDR3 has 15 residues. The CDR3 protein is CASSQDGQVQETQYF. The CDR3 bases are TGTGCCAGCAGCCAGGATGGACAGGTCCAAGAGACCCAGTACTTC.

This clonotype was detected a few times. The chain links TRBV12-3 or TRBV12-4 to TRBJ2-5; D remains ambiguous. The CDR3 sequence is 13 residues long. With 1 base removed from V and 4 bases from J, the gap between germline ends came to 7 bases. CDR3 residues: CASSLVSAETQYF. The CDR3 DNA reads as TGTGCCAGCAGTTTAGTGTCGGCAGAGACCCAGTACTTC.

This clonotype turned up a few times. This chain joins TRBV4-2 and TRBJ2-5, with D unresolved. Germline CDR1 reads LGHNA; CDR2 reads YNFKEQ. The V end lost 3 bases, the J end lost 4 bases, and 15 bases lay between the germline ends. CDR3 length equals 15 residues. This CDR3 is CASSQGLGVGETQYF. In nucleotides, the CDR3 is TGTGCCAGCAGCCAGGGCTTAGGAGTCGGAGAGACCCAGTACTTC.

There are many counts of this clonotype. This chain joins TRBV7-2 and TRBJ1-1; 9 bases map to TRBD1. CDR3 size: 12 residues. The germline V gene has CDR1 SGHTA and CDR2 FQGNSA. J was trimmed by 10 bases and V by 5 bases; bases with no gene match: 5. The CDR3 sequence: CASSRTGVRAFF. CDR3 DNA: TGTGCCAGCAGCCGGACAGGGGTGAGAGCTTTCTTT.

V usage is TRBV7-6 and J usage is TRBJ2-5; 7 bases line up with TRBD2. With 2 bases clipped from V and 2 bases from J, the junction kept 2 bases outside the gene matches. Looked up from germline, CDR1 is SGHVS and CDR2 is FNYEAQ. The CDR3 length is 14 residues. For the CDR3, the DNA is TGTGCCAGCAGCTTACGGGGGGATCAAGAGACCCAGTACTTC. Translated, it gives CASSLRGDQETQYF.

There are many counts of this clonotype. This chain links TRBV12-3 or TRBV12-4 with TRBJ1-1; D remains ambiguous. The CDR3 is made up of 15 amino acids. With 4 bases removed from V and 2 bases from J, the gap between germline ends came to 14 bases. Here the CDR3 reads CASSYLTGSNTEAFF. CDR3 DNA sequence: TGTGCCAGCAGTTATTTAACCGGGAGTAACACTGAAGCTTTCTTT.

This clonotype was seen at least ten times. V and J are TRBV18 and TRBJ1-3; 10 nucleotides match TRBD1. The CDR3 is 17 residues long. In germline, CDR1 is KGHSH, CDR2 LQKENI. The J segment lost 3 bases and the V segment lost 3 bases, leaving 8 bases of the junction unmatched. The CDR3 sequence is CASSPSGTGVIGNTIYF. In nucleotides, the CDR3 is TGTGCCAGCTCACCCTCCGGGACAGGGGTGATTGGAAACACCATATATTTT.

This clonotype was seen repeatedly, ten times or more. The rearrangement uses TRBV2 and TRBJ1-2, with 8 bases matching TRBD1. The CDR3 contains 13 residues. Looked up from germline, CDR1 is SNHLY and CDR2 is FYNNEI. V gave up 5 bases and J gave up 8 bases; unmatched junction bases: 7. CDR3 coding DNA: TGTGCCAGCAGTACTTGGACAGGGCTCGGCTACACCTTC. Its translation: CASSTWTGLGYTF.

The rearrangement joins TRBV27 to TRBJ1-5, with 10 bases that match TRBD1. V was pared by 6 bases and J by 5 bases, with 4 bases of the junction left unmatched. The CDR3 extends over 14 amino acids. Germline CDR1 reads MNHEY; CDR2 reads SMNVEV (reference sequence). In nucleotides, the CDR3 is TGTGCCAGCAGAACCGGACAGGGGGATCAGCCCCAGCATTTT. Translation gives CASRTGQGDQPQHF.

This clonotype showed up many times. The chain uses TRBV7-9 and TRBJ2-6; D unresolved. Trimming took 9 bases from V and 0 from J, leaving 6 bases between them. Germline-derived CDR1 and CDR2 are SEHNR and FQNEAQ (reference sequence). The CDR3 runs 13 residues. CDR3 loop: CARSSSGANVLTF. CDR3 nucleotides: TGTGCCAGGAGTAGCTCTGGGGCCAACGTCCTGACTTTC.

The chain combines TRBV5-5 with TRBJ1-1; no clear D gene. The CDR3 is 15 amino acids. Trimming took off 2 bases at V and 2 bases at J, with 13 bases between the two ends. Per germline, CDR1 SGHKS and CDR2 YYEKEE (reference sequence). The CDR3 nucleotides are TGTGCCAGCAGCTTTCGAGCACAGCTAAACACTGAAGCTTTCTTT. Its translation is CASSFRAQLNTEAFF.

This clonotype was counted many times. The CDR3 spells CASSLARDTGELFF. CDR3 in DNA: TGTGCCAGCAGCTTAGCGCGAGACACCGGGGAGCTGTTTTTT. The chain has TRBV7-9 and TRBJ2-2, with no clear D. With 0 bases removed from V and 3 bases from J, the gap between germline ends came to 5 bases. The CDR3 has 14 residues. Germline assignment: CDR1 SEHNR and CDR2 FQNEAQ (reference sequence). The full variable domain, its missing parts supplied by reference TRBV7-9 and TRBJ2-2, is DTGVSQNPRHKITKRGQNVTFRCDPISEHNRLYWYRQTLGQGPEFLTYFQNEAQLEKSRLLSDRFSAERPKGSFSTLEIQRTEQGDSAMYLCASSLARDTGELFFGEGSRLTVL.

There are many counts of this clonotype. V and J are TRBV28 and TRBJ1-1; TRBD1 agrees at 7 bases. The CDR3 is 16 amino acids. Germline V gene data show CDR1 as MDHEN and CDR2 as SYDVKM. V shed 4 bases and J 3 bases; nucleotides not matched to a gene: 11. CDR3 sequence: CASSSLWTGDHTEAFF. In DNA form, the CDR3 reads TGTGCCAGCAGTTCCTTATGGACAGGAGATCACACTGAAGCTTTCTTT.

This clonotype was detected ten times or more. V is TRBV12-3 or TRBV12-4 and J is TRBJ2-7, with TRBD2 matching over 7 bases. V lost 3 bases to trimming and J lost 3 bases; unmatched junction nucleotides: 5. The CDR3 loop spans 14 amino acids. CDR3 residues: CASSFGGTSYEQYF. DNA of the CDR3: TGTGCCAGCAGTTTCGGGGGGACGAGCTACGAGCAGTACTTC.